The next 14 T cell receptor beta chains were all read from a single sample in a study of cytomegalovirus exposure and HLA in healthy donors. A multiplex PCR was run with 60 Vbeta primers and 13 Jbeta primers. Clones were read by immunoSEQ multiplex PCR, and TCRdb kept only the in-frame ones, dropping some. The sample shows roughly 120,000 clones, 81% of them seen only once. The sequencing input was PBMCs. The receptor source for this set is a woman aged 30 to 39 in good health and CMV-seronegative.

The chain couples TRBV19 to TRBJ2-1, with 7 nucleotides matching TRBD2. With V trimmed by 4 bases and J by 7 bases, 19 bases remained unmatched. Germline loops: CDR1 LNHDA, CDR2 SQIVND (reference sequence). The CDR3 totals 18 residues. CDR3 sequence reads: CASSRTSRGAGLLNEQFF. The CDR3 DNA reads TGTGCCAGTAGTAGGACCTCCCGGGGAGCGGGGTTATTAAATGAGCAGTTCTTC.

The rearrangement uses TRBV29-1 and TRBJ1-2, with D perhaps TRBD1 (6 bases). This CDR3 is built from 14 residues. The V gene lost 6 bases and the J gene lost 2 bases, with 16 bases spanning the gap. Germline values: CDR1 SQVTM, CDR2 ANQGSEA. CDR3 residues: CSVGAQDSNYGYTF. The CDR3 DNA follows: TGCAGCGTCGGGGCCCAGGACAGCAACTATGGCTACACCTTC.

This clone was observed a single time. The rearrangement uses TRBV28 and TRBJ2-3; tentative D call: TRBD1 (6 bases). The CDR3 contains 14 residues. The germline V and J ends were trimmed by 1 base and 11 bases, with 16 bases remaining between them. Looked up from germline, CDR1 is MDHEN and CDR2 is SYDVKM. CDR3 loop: CASSLSSRGREQYF. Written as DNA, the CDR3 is TGTGCCAGCAGTTTATCGTCAAGGGGGAGAGAGCAGTATTTT.

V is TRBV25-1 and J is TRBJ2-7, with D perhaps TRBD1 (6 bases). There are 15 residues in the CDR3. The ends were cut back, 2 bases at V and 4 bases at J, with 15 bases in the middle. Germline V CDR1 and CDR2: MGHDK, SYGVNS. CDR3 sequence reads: CASSEQDRGFYEQYF. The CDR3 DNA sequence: TGTGCCAGCAGTGAACAGGACAGAGGATTTTACGAGCAGTACTTC.

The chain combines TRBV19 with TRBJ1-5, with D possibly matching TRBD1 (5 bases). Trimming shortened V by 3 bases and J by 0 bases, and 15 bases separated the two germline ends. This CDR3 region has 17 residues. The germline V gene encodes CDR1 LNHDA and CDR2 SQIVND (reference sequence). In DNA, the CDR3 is TGTGCCAGTAGTATGAGGACACGAGCTAATAGCAATCAGCCCCAGCATTTT. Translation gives CASSMRTRANSNQPQHF.

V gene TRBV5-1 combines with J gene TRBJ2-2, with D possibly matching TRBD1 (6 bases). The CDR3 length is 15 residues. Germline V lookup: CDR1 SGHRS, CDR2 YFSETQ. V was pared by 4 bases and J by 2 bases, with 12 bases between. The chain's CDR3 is CASSQRTANTGELFF. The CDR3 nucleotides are TGCGCCAGCAGCCAGCGGACAGCCAACACCGGGGAGCTGTTTTTT.

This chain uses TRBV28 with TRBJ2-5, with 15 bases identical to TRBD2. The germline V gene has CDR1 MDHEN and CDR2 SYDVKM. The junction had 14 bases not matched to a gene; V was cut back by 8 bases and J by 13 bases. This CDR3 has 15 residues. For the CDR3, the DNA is TGTGCCAGCCACGGACTAGCGGGAGGGCTGGGGAGTGCGTACTTC. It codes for CASHGLAGGLGSAYF.

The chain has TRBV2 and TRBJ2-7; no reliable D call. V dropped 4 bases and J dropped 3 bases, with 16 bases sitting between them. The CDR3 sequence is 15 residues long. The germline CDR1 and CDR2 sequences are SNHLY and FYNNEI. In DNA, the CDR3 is TGTGCCAGCAGTGCTACAGAAGATTGGCACTACGAGCAGTACTTC. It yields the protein CASSATEDWHYEQYF.

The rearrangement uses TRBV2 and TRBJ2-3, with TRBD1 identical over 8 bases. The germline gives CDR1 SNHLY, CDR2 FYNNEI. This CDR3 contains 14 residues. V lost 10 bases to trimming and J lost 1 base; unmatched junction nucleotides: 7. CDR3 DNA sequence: TGTGCCACGTACGAGACAGGGGGCACAGATACGCAGTATTTT. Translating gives CATYETGGTDTQYF.

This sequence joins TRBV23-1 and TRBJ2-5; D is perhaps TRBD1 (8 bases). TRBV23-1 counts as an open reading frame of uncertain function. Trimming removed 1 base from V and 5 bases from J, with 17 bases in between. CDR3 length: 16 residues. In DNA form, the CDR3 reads TGCGCCAGCAGTCAATACACAGGGGGGGAGTCGGAGACCCAGTACTTC. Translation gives CASSQYTGGESETQYF.

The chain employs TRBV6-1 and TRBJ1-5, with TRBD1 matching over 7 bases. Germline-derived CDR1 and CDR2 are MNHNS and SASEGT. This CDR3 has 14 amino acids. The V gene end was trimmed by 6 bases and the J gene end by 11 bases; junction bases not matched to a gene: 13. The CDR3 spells CASRAPGQSVAQHF. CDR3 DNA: TGTGCCAGCAGGGCTCCGGGACAGTCCGTGGCCCAGCATTTT.

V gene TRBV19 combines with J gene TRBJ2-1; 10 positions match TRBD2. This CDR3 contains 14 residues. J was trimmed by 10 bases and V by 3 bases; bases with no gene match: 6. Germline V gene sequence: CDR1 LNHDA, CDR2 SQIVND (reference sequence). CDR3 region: CASSMLAGDREQFF. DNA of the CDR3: TGTGCCAGTAGTATGCTAGCGGGAGACAGGGAGCAGTTCTTC.

The CDR3 nucleotides are TGTGCCAGCAGCCTCCTGGGGTTCAAGGGGCCAACCCCTGAAGCTTTCTTT. Translating gives CASSLLGFKGPTPEAFF. J is TRBJ1-1 and V is TRBV7-8; D possibly corresponds to TRBD1 (5 bases). Trimming pared 5 bases from V and 6 bases from J, leaving 25 bases between. CDR3 length equals 17 residues. CDR1 and CDR2 from the germline V gene are SGHVS and FQNEAQ.

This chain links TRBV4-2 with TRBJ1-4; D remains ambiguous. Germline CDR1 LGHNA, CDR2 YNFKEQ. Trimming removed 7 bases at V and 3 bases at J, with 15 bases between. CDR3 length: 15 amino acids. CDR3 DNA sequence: TGTGCCAGCACCCTGTCGCCCAGGTCTAATGAAAAACTGTTTTTT. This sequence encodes CASTLSPRSNEKLFF.